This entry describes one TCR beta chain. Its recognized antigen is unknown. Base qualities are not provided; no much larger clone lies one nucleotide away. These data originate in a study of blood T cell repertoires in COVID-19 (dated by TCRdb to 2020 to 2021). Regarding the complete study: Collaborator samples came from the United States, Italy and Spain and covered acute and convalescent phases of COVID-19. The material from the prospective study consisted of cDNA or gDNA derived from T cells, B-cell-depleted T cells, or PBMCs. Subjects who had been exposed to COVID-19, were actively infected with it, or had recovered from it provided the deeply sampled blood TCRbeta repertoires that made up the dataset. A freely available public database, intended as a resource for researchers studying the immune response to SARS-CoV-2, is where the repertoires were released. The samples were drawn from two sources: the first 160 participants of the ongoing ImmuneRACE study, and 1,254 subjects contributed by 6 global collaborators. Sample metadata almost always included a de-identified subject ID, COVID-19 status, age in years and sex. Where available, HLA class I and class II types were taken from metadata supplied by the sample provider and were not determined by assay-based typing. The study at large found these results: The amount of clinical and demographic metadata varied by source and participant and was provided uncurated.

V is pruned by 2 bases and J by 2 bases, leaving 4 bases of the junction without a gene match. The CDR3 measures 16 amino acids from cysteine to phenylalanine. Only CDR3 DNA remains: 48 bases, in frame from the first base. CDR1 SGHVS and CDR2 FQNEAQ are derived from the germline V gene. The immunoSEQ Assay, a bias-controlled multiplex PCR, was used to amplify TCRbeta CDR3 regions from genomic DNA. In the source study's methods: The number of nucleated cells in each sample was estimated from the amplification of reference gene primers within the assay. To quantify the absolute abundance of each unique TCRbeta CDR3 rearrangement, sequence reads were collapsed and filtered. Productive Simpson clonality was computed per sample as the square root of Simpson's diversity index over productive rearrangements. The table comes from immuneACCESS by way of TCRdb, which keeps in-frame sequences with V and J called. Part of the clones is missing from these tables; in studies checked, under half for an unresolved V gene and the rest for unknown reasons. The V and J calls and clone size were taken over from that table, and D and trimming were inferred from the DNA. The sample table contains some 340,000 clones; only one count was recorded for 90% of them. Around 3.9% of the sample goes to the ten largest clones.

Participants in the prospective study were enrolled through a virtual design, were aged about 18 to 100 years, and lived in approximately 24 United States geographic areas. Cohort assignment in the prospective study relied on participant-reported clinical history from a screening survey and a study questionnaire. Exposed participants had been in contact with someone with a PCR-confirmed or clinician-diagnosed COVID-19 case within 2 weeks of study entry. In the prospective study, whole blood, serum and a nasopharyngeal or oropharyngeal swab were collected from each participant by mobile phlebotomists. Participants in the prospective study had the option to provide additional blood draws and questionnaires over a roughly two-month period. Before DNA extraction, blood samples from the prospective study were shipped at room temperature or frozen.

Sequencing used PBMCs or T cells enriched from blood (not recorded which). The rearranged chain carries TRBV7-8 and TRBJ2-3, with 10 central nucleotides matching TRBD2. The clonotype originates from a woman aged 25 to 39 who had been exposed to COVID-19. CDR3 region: CASSLRSGGSTDTQYF. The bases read TGTGCCAGCAGCTTACGTAGCGGGGGGTCCACAGATACGCAGTATTTT.